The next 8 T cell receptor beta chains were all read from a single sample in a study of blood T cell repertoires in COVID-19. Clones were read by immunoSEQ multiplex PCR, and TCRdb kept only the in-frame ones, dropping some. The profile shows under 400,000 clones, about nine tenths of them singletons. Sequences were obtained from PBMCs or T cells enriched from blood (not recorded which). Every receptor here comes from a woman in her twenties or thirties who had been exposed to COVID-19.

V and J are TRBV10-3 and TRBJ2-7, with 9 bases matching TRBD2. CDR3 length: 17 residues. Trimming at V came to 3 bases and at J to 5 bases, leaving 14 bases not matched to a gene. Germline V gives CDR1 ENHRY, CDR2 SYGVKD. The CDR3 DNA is TGTGCCATCAGTGACACCCGGACTGGGCGGGAGGGTAACGAGCAGTACTTC. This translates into CAISDTRTGREGNEQYF.

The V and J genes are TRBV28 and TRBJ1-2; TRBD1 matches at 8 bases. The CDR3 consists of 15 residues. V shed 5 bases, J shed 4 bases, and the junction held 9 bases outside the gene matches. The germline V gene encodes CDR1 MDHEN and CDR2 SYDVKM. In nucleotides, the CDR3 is TGTGCCAGCAGTCCACGTTGGGACAGGATCTATGGCTACACCTTC. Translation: CASSPRWDRIYGYTF.

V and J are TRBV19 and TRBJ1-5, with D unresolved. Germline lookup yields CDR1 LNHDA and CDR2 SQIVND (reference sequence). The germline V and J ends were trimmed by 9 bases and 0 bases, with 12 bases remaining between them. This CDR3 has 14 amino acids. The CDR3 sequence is CARTRLNSNQPQHF. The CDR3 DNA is TGTGCCAGAACCCGGTTGAATAGCAATCAGCCCCAGCATTTT. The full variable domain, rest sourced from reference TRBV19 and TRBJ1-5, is DGGITQSPKYLFRKEGQNVTLSCEQNLNHDAMYWYRQDPGQGLRLIYYSQIVNDFQKGDIAEGYSVSREKKESFPLTVTSAQKNPTAFYLCARTRLNSNQPQHFGDGTRLSIL.

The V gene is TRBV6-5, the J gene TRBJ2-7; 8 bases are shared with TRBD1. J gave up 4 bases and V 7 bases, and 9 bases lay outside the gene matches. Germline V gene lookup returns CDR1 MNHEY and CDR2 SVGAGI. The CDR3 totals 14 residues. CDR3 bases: TGTGCCAGCAAGTGGCAGGGGGCATTTTACGAGCAGTACTTC. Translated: CASKWQGAFYEQYF.

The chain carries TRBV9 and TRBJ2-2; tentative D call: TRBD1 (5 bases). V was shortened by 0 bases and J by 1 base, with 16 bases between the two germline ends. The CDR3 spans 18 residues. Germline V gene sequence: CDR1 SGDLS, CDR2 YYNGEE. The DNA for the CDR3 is TGTGCCAGCAGCGTAGTCCCCATTTTCGGACAGAACACCGGGGAGCTGTTTTTT. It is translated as CASSVVPIFGQNTGELFF.

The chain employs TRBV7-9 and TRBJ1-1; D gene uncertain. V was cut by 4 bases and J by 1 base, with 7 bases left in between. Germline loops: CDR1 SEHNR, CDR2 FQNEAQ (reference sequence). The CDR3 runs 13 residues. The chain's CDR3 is CASSWLQNTEAFF. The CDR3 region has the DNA TGTGCCAGCAGCTGGTTACAGAACACTGAAGCTTTCTTT.

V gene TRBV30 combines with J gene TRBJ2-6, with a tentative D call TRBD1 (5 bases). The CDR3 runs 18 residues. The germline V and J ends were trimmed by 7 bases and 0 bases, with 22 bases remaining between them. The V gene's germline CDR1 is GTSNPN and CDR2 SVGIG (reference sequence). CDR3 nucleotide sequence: TGTGCCTTAGGCGGTGGCAATTTAAGGGGCTCTGGGGCCAACGTCCTGACTTTC. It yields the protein CALGGGNLRGSGANVLTF. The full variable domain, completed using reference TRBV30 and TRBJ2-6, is SQTIHQWPATLVQPVGSPLSLECTVEGTSNPNLYWYRQAAGRGLQLLFYSVGIGQISSEVPQNLSASRPQDRQFILSSKKLLLSDSGFYLCALGGGNLRGSGANVLTFGAGSRLTVL.

The CDR3 protein is CASRSLVEKLFF. The CDR3 coding sequence is TGTGCCAGCAGGTCCCTTGTTGAAAAACTGTTTTTT. The V call is TRBV2, the J call TRBJ1-4; D unresolved. CDR1 and CDR2 from the germline V gene are SNHLY and FYNNEI. The CDR3 is made up of 12 amino acids. The V and J ends lost 6 bases and 7 bases respectively, with 9 bases between them.